The rows below give T cell receptor beta chains drawn from one sample of a study of PD-1 blockade in classical Hodgkin lymphoma. The table came from immunoSEQ multiplex PCR; TCRdb's copy has only in-frame clones and leaves some out. The sample yields 32,000 or so clones, roughly nine tenths seen once. The sequencing used CD4+ T cells from blood, collected before the fourth cycle of nivolumab. All receptors come from a human donor with classical Hodgkin lymphoma. The CDR3 runs from the conserved cysteine through the conserved F or W. Each record gives: clone size, V gene, D gene, J gene, CDR3 DNA, CDR3 protein. D genes are given only for firm matches. The size entry is marked missing in some rows and otherwise reads once, few, many or a size class.

size: .
V: TRBV6-1
D: TRBD1
J: TRBJ2-7
DNA: TGTGCCAGCAGTGAAGATGCGTTGGACAGGGTCTCCTACGAGCAGTACTTC
CDR3: CASSEDALDRVSYEQYF

size: once
V: TRBV7-9
D: TRBD1
J: TRBJ1-1
DNA: TGTGCCAGCCGGGGGGACAGGCCCCGGCGAGCTTTCTTT
CDR3: CASRGDRPRRAFF

size: few
V: TRBV19
D: .
J: TRBJ2-1
DNA: TGTGCCAGTACCCTGAGGGGCAGGCCGGAGGAGCAGTTCTTC
CDR3: CASTLRGRPEEQFF

size: .
V: TRBV19
D: TRBD1
J: TRBJ1-5
DNA: TGTGCCAGTAGTATGGACAGGGGAGGAAATCAGCCCCAGCATTTT
CDR3: CASSMDRGGNQPQHF

size: .
V: TRBV19
D: .
J: TRBJ2-4
DNA: TGTGCCAGTAGCGGTGGGGAGGCCGCGGCCAAAAACATTCAGTACTTC
CDR3: CASSGGEAAAKNIQYF

size: .
V: TRBV11-2
D: .
J: TRBJ1-4
DNA: TGTGCCAGCAGCTTAGTGGGCCGGGACCGCGATTCACTGTTTTTT
CDR3: CASSLVGRDRDSLFF

size: .
V: TRBV7-9
D: TRBD2
J: TRBJ2-2
DNA: TGTGCCAGCACTAAGCTTACTACTAGCGGGTCCGGGGAGCTGTTTTTT
CDR3: CASTKLTTSGSGELFF

size: .
V: TRBV6-1
D: .
J: TRBJ1-2
DNA: TGTGCCAGCAGTTGGGAAGCGAACTATGGCTACACCTTC
CDR3: CASSWEANYGYTF

size: .
V: TRBV27
D: TRBD1
J: TRBJ1-1
DNA: TGTGCCAGCAGTTGGGGTAGGGGGCTCCCCTGGGCTGAAGCTTTCTTT
CDR3: CASSWGRGLPWAEAFF

size: .
V: TRBV21-1
D: .
J: TRBJ2-4
DNA: TGTGCCAGCAGCAAGATCAAAGGGGATAGCGGGAGACGGCAAAACATTCAGTACTTC
CDR3: CASSKIKGDSGRRQNIQYF

size: .
V: TRBV28
D: .
J: TRBJ1-1
DNA: TGTGCCAGCAGAACGCGGACTCGGGTGGCCGAAGCTTTCTTT
CDR3: CASRTRTRVAEAFF

size: .
V: TRBV4-1
D: .
J: TRBJ1-5
DNA: TGCGCCAGCAGCCAAGTTAGGTCAGGAGATCAGCCCCAGCATTTT
CDR3: CASSQVRSGDQPQHF

size: .
V: TRBV10-1
D: .
J: TRBJ1-1
DNA: TGCGCCAGCAGTGACAGGGCAGCGGTGGTTGACACTGAAGCTTTCTTT
CDR3: CASSDRAAVVDTEAFF

size: few
V: TRBV5-1
D: .
J: TRBJ1-1
DNA: TGCGCCAGCACCTTGGACAGCCTTACTGAAGCTTTCTTT
CDR3: CASTLDSLTEAFF

size: .
V: TRBV4-2
D: .
J: TRBJ2-5
DNA: TGTGCCAGCAGCCCAGAACTAGCTACCGGCAAAGAGACCCAGTACTTC
CDR3: CASSPELATGKETQYF

size: .
V: TRBV7-9
D: .
J: TRBJ2-7
DNA: TGTGCCAGCAGCGCGAACCAGGGTTCCCACGAGCAGTACTTC
CDR3: CASSANQGSHEQYF

size: .
V: TRBV4-1
D: .
J: TRBJ2-3
DNA: TGCGCCAGCAGCCGGAGGACAATAATCACAGATACGCAGTATTTT
CDR3: CASSRRTIITDTQYF

size: .
V: TRBV18
D: TRBD2
J: TRBJ2-5
DNA: TGTGCCAGCTCAGAAAAAACGGGACTAGCGGCACAAGAGACCCAGTACTTC
CDR3: CASSEKTGLAAQETQYF

size: .
V: TRBV2
D: .
J: TRBJ2-4
DNA: TGTGCCAGCAGTGAAGCAGGGGCAGTGCGGGTCATTCAGTACTTC
CDR3: CASSEAGAVRVIQYF

size: .
V: TRBV19
D: TRBD2
J: TRBJ2-3
DNA: TGTGCCAGTAGTATACTAGCGGGCTACACAGATACGCAGTATTTT
CDR3: CASSILAGYTDTQYF

size: .
V: TRBV7-9
D: TRBD2
J: TRBJ2-1
DNA: TGTGCCAGCAGCTTATCGTGGGCGAATAGCGGGAGCGGGAGTGAGCAGTTCTTC
CDR3: CASSLSWANSGSGSEQFF

size: .
V: TRBV30
D: TRBD1
J: TRBJ1-1
DNA: TGTGCCTGGGACAGGGGAGCGAACACTGAAGCTTTCTTT
CDR3: CAWDRGANTEAFF

size: .
V: TRBV4-2
D: .
J: TRBJ1-1
DNA: TGTGCCAGCAGCCAAGAGTTTGCTGTCCAGGGCGAAGCTTTCTTT
CDR3: CASSQEFAVQGEAFF

size: .
V: TRBV10-3
D: TRBD2
J: TRBJ2-7
DNA: TGTGCCATCAGTGAGTCGCCTAGCGGGAGTCGACTGGTGTCCGAGCAGTACTTC
CDR3: CAISESPSGSRLVSEQYF

size: few
V: TRBV5-1
D: .
J: TRBJ1-5
DNA: TGCGCCAGCAGCTTGGCTCCAAGCAATCAGCCCCAGCATTTT
CDR3: CASSLAPSNQPQHF

size: once
V: TRBV5-4
D: TRBD2
J: TRBJ2-7
DNA: TGTGCCAGCAGCTTGGGACTGAGCGGGACGGATTACGAGCAGTACTTC
CDR3: CASSLGLSGTDYEQYF

size: .
V: TRBV10-1
D: .
J: TRBJ2-2
DNA: TGCGCCAGCAGTGCCTCGGGCACCGGGGAGCTGTTTTTT
CDR3: CASSASGTGELFF

size: .
V: TRBV18
D: .
J: TRBJ1-1
DNA: TGTGCCAGCTCACCGCCGGTCCGACGGATGAACACTGAAGCTTTCTTT
CDR3: CASSPPVRRMNTEAFF

size: .
V: TRBV29-1
D: TRBD2
J: TRBJ2-1
DNA: TGCAGCGTAGCGGGACTAGCGGGAGGCTCCAATGAGCAGTTCTTC
CDR3: CSVAGLAGGSNEQFF

size: .
V: TRBV10-3
D: TRBD2
J: TRBJ2-1
DNA: TGTGCCATCAGACGTCTAGCGGACAATGAGCAGTTCTTC
CDR3: CAIRRLADNEQFF

size: .
V: TRBV27
D: .
J: TRBJ2-5
DNA: TGTGCCAGCAGTTCACTTATGGGGCCAGGGCCCCAAGAGACCCAGTACTTC
CDR3: CASSSLMGPGPQETQYF

size: .
V: TRBV6-1
D: .
J: TRBJ1-4
DNA: TGTGCCAGCAGTGAATCGCACTCAAGCGAAAAACTGTTTTTT
CDR3: CASSESHSSEKLFF

size: .
V: TRBV7-6
D: .
J: TRBJ2-1
DNA: TGTGCCAGCAGCTTAGTCTCAGGGTTTAATGAGCAGTTCTTC
CDR3: CASSLVSGFNEQFF

size: once
V: TRBV6-1
D: .
J: TRBJ1-5
DNA: TGTGCCAGCGGGGCGGTAGTTAGGGGTTTTCAGCCCCAGCATTTT
CDR3: CASGAVVRGFQPQHF

size: few
V: TRBV5-1
D: .
J: TRBJ1-2
DNA: TGCGCCAGCAGCCGGGGGTCTGGATATGGCTACACCTTC
CDR3: CASSRGSGYGYTF

size: .
V: TRBV6-5
D: .
J: TRBJ1-4
DNA: TGTGCCAGCAGGAACCCGGGGGGGGTTCGGGAAAAACTGTTTTTT
CDR3: CASRNPGGVREKLFF

size: .
V: TRBV28
D: .
J: TRBJ2-3
DNA: TGTGCCAGCAGTCCCGGGATTTTCACAGATACGCAGTATTTT
CDR3: CASSPGIFTDTQYF

size: .
V: TRBV5-1
D: .
J: TRBJ2-1
DNA: TGCGCCAGCAGCAGAGTCCTAGAAACCAATGAGCAGTTCTTC
CDR3: CASSRVLETNEQFF

size: .
V: TRBV2
D: TRBD1
J: TRBJ1-5
DNA: TGTGCCAGCACCCTTAGGACAGGAACCTTTAGTCAGCCCCAGCATTTT
CDR3: CASTLRTGTFSQPQHF

size: .
V: TRBV6-1
D: TRBD1
J: TRBJ2-5
DNA: TGTGCCAGCCGGGACAGGGTTCAAGAGACCCAGTACTTC
CDR3: CASRDRVQETQYF

size: once
V: TRBV19
D: .
J: TRBJ1-2
DNA: TGTGCCAGTACCCCTACTCGCAACTATGGCTACACCTTC
CDR3: CASTPTRNYGYTF

size: .
V: TRBV28
D: .
J: TRBJ2-1
DNA: TGTGCCAGCAGTTCTTTGGACGGATACAATGAGCAGTTCTTC
CDR3: CASSSLDGYNEQFF

size: .
V: TRBV28
D: TRBD1
J: TRBJ1-2
DNA: TGTGCCAGCAGTAGGCCAGGGGACAGGGGGACCTTC
CDR3: CASSRPGDRGTF

size: .
V: TRBV19
D: .
J: TRBJ1-5
DNA: TGTGCCAGTAAAAAGAACAATCAGCCCCAGCATTTT
CDR3: CASKKNNQPQHF

size: once
V: TRBV10-3
D: .
J: TRBJ2-1
DNA: TGTGCCATCGGTCAGGGAGTAGTCAATGAGCAGTTCTTC
CDR3: CAIGQGVVNEQFF

size: .
V: TRBV12-5
D: .
J: TRBJ1-1
DNA: TGTGCTAGTGGTTTGTGGAGTTTGGGTAGAGGGACGAACACTGAAGCTTTCTTT
CDR3: CASGLWSLGRGTNTEAFF

size: .
V: TRBV29-1
D: .
J: TRBJ2-3
DNA: TGCAGCGTTGTGTTAGCGGGCACAGATACGCAGTATTTT
CDR3: CSVVLAGTDTQYF

size: .
V: TRBV11-2
D: TRBD1
J: TRBJ2-1
DNA: TGTGCCAGCAGCTTCTCCCCTGACAGGGCCTACAATGAGCAGTTCTTC
CDR3: CASSFSPDRAYNEQFF

size: .
V: TRBV7-9
D: .
J: TRBJ2-1
DNA: TGTGCCAGCAGGGGAGGGGGGGACTCGAGGATACGGAACTACAATGAGCAGTTCTTC
CDR3: CASRGGGDSRIRNYNEQFF

size: .
V: TRBV7-9
D: .
J: TRBJ1-3
DNA: TGTGCCAGCATCGGGAGGTCAGGAAACACCATATATTTT
CDR3: CASIGRSGNTIYF